A selection of T cell receptor beta chains follows, all from one sample in a study of T cell repertoires in cytomegalovirus infection. MiXCR was run by TCRdb on the reads, yielding one entry per CDR3 protein. This sample has about 830,000 distinct CDR3 sequences; around a third occur once, and the top ten carry roughly 12%. These TCRs' antigens remain unknown. This specimen consisted of cultured CD8+ T cells from PBMCs, obtained from culture after CMV antigen stimulation. These receptors were obtained from a human donor in good health (CMV status not recorded). Some clones in this sample may be carry-over from other donors' samples. CDR3s include the opening cysteine and the closing phenylalanine or tryptophan. The order of the fields is clone size, J gene, V gene, D gene, CDR3 length, CDR3 DNA, CDR3 protein. The D gene is left open where the match is weak. The size of a clone is reported for some rows only, either as once, few or many, or as a class for expanded clones.

>NA|TRBJ1-1|TRBV9|NA|16
TGTGCCAGCAGCCCCTCTGGGTACGGTGGGAACACTGAAGCTTTCTTT
CASSPSGYGGNTEAFF
>NA|TRBJ1-1|TRBV7-8|NA|17
TGTGCCAGCAGCTTAGCGGCCCGGTCACCCATGAACACTGAAGCTTTCTTT
CASSLAARSPMNTEAFF
>few|TRBJ2-2|TRBV6-5|NA|14
TGTGCCAGCAGTTACTCGTCAGGGACCGGGGAGCTGTTTTTT
CASSYSSGTGELFF
>NA|TRBJ2-1|TRBV4-1|NA|16
TGCGCCAGCAGCTGGCGGGACGGAAACGGGGCTTATGAGCAGTTCTTC
CASSWRDGNGAYEQFF
>NA|TRBJ2-1|TRBV20-1|TRBD2|16
TGCAGTGCTAGAGCGGGGCGGGGGGGCCCCTACAATGAGCAGTTCTTC
CSARAGRGGPYNEQFF
>NA|TRBJ1-2|TRBV3-1|NA|14
TGTGCCAGCAGATTTGGGTGGGATAGTATCAGCTACACCTTC
CASRFGWDSISYTF
>few|TRBJ2-3|TRBV27|NA|13
TGTGCCAGTCGTCCGGGGATAGCAGATACGCAGTATTTT
CASRPGIADTQYF
>many|TRBJ2-1|TRBV11-1|NA|14
TGTGCCAGCAGCTTACGGGGCCCCTACAATGAGCAGTTCTTC
CASSLRGPYNEQFF
>NA|TRBJ2-3|TRBV20-1|TRBD2|14
TGCAGTGCCCGAAGCGGGGGGCGCACAGATACGCAGTATTTT
CSARSGGRTDTQYF
>NA|TRBJ2-5|TRBV5-8|TRBD2|17
TGTGCCAGCAGCTCGGACGATAGCGGGGGAACTCAAGAGACCCAGTACTTC
CASSSDDSGGTQETQYF
>many|TRBJ1-5|TRBV7-8|TRBD1|14
TGTGCCAGCAGCTCCCGACAGGGCGGTCAGCCCCAGCATTTT
CASSSRQGGQPQHF
>NA|TRBJ1-5|TRBV27|NA|15
NA
CASSSSTGFSQPQHF
>NA|TRBJ1-1|TRBV19|NA|12
TGTGCCAGTAGAGGGTCGCTGACTGAAGCTTTCTTT
CASRGSLTEAFF
>NA|TRBJ2-2|TRBV27|NA|15
TGTGCCATGGGGGACGGTTCCCGAAATGCCGGGGAGCTGTTTTTT
CAMGDGSRNAGELFF
>NA|TRBJ2-1|TRBV24-1|NA|14
TGTGCCACCAGTGGAGGGGGGGTCTACAATGAGCAGTTCTTC
CATSGGGVYNEQFF
>NA|TRBJ1-4|TRBV19|TRBD1|14
TGTGCCACCCACTACAGGGGAAATAATGAAAAACTGTTTTTT
CATHYRGNNEKLFF
>many|TRBJ1-2|TRBV7-8|NA|15
TGTGCCAGCAGCAAAGGAACAGTGACGGACTATGGCTACACCTTC
CASSKGTVTDYGYTF
>NA|TRBJ2-7|TRBV20-1|NA|14
TGCAGTGCTAGAGGGGGCACCATCTCCTACGAGCAGTACTTC
CSARGGTISYEQYF
>NA|TRBJ2-7|TRBV6-5|TRBD2|14
TGTGCCAGCACTAAAGCGGGGAACTCCTACGAGCAGTACTTC
CASTKAGNSYEQYF
>many|TRBJ2-1|TRBV7-2|NA|13
TGTGCCAGCAGCTTAGGCCCCGGGCCTGAGCAGTTCTTC
CASSLGPGPEQFF